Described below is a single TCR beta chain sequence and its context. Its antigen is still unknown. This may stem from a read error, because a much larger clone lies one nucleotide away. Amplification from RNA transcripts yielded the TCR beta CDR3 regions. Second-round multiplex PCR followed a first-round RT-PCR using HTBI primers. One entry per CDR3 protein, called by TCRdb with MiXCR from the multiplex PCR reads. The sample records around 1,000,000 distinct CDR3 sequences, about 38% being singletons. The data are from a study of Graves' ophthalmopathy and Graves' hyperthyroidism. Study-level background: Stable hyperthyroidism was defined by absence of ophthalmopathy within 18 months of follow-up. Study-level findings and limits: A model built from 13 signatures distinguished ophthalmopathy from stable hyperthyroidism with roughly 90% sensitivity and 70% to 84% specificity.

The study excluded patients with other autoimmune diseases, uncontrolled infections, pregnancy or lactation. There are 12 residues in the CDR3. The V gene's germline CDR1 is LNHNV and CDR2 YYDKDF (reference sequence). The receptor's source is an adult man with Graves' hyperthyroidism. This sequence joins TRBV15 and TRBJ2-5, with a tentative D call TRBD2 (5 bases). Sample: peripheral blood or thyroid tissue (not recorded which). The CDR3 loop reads CAASRADETQYF. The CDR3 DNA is TGTGCCGCCAGCAGAGCGGATGAGACCCAGTACTTC.